What follows are 13 T cell receptor beta chains derived from one specimen sequenced in a study of blood T cell repertoires in COVID-19. The assay was immunoSEQ multiplex PCR, and TCRdb's table has in-frame clones only and misses some. In the table there are hundreds of thousands of clones, roughly 86% of which are singletons. Sequencing was performed on peripheral blood. These receptors were obtained from a woman younger than 45 with COVID-19, enrolled during active disease.

This clone was picked up one time. The V gene is TRBV5-1, the J gene TRBJ2-3; 8 bases fit TRBD2. The CDR3 runs to 15 residues. With 5 bases clipped from V and 1 base from J, the junction kept 6 bases outside the gene matches. Germline V gives CDR1 SGHRS, CDR2 YFSETQ. CDR3 nucleotide sequence: TGCGCCAGCAGTCCTACGGGGGGGCGCACAGATACGCAGTATTTT. This sequence encodes CASSPTGGRTDTQYF.

The CDR3 loop is CASSQTGPEKLFF. The CDR3 nucleotides read TGTGCCAGCTCACAGACAGGGCCTGAAAAACTGTTTTTT. The V call is TRBV18, the J call TRBJ1-4, with 7 bases fitting TRBD1. CDR1 is KGHSH and CDR2 is LQKENI in the germline V gene. V lost 4 bases, J lost 7 bases, and 3 bases stayed unmatched. This CDR3 is 13 amino acids long.

The V gene is TRBV10-3, the J gene TRBJ2-1; TRBD1 aligns across 8 bases. The germline V gene has CDR1 ENHRY and CDR2 SYGVKD. V lost 0 bases to trimming and J lost 10 bases; unmatched junction nucleotides: 8. CDR3 size: 15 residues. The CDR3 DNA sequence: TGTGCCATCAGTGAGTCCGTAGGACAGGGCAAGGAGCAGTTCTTC. It translates to CAISESVGQGKEQFF.

This clone was recorded a few times. The chain has TRBV19 and TRBJ2-7; D is perhaps TRBD1 (7 bases). Germline V gene data show CDR1 as LNHDA and CDR2 as SQIVND (reference sequence). Trimming pared 7 bases from V and 3 bases from J, leaving 13 bases between. The CDR3 covers 13 residues. CDR3 region: CASTRQGGYEQYF. CDR3 in DNA: TGTGCCAGTACAAGACAGGGAGGCTACGAGCAGTACTTC.

Of note for this clone: A much larger clone lies one base from this, so it may be a read error. The rearrangement joins TRBV2 to TRBJ2-2; tentative D call: TRBD1 (5 bases). Germline CDR1 SNHLY, CDR2 FYNNEI. V was shortened by 5 bases and J by 1 base, with 5 bases between the two germline ends. The CDR3 is 13 residues long. This CDR3 reads CASSRGNTGELFF. Here the CDR3 DNA reads TGTGCCAGCAGTAGGGGGAACACCGGGGAGCTGTTTTTT.

This clone showed up just once. The chain combines TRBV2 with TRBJ2-5; D possibly corresponds to TRBD2 (6 bases). Trimming stripped 3 bases from V and 5 bases from J, with 13 bases between. This CDR3 is 14 amino acids long. Germline V gives CDR1 SNHLY, CDR2 FYNNEI. CDR3 sequence (DNA): TGTGCCAGCAGTGAGGAGGGGCGGGCGGAGACCCAGTACTTC. Amino acids: CASSEEGRAETQYF. The full variable domain, with the rest looked up from reference TRBV2 and TRBJ2-5, is EPEVTQTPSHQVTQMGQEVILRCVPISNHLYFYWYRQILGQKVEFLVSFYNNEISEKSEIFDDQFSVERPDGSNFTLKIRSTKLEDSAMYFCASSEEGRAETQYFGPGTRLLVL.

The V gene is TRBV28, the J gene TRBJ1-2; D uncertain. Looked up from germline, CDR1 is MDHEN and CDR2 is SYDVKM. The CDR3 is 13 amino acids. Deletions cut 3 bases from V and 2 bases from J, with 7 bases between. The CDR3 coding sequence is TGTGCCAGCAGTTTGCCAGAAAACTATGGCTACACCTTC. Translated, it gives CASSLPENYGYTF.

The chain recombines TRBV5-1 with TRBJ1-3, with D possibly TRBD1 on 5 matching bases. The germline V and J ends were trimmed by 1 base and 2 bases, with 7 bases remaining between them. The CDR3 is 14 residues long. The germline CDR1 and CDR2 sequences are SGHRS and YFSETQ. The CDR3, as DNA: TGCGCCAGCAGCTTGTCAGGGCCTGGAAACACCATATATTTT. It specifies CASSLSGPGNTIYF.

The gene calls are TRBV19 and TRBJ2-1; TRBD2 agrees at 9 bases. CDR1 is LNHDA and CDR2 is SQIVND in the germline V gene (reference sequence). V trimming: 6 bases; J trimming: 0 bases; junction bases outside the gene matches: 3. This CDR3 contains 15 residues. CDR3 region: CASRVSGSSYNEQFF. The CDR3 coding sequence is TGTGCCAGTAGGGTTAGCGGGAGCTCCTACAATGAGCAGTTCTTC. Full variable domain (outside the CDR3, taken from reference TRBV19 and TRBJ2-1): DGGITQSPKYLFRKEGQNVTLSCEQNLNHDAMYWYRQDPGQGLRLIYYSQIVNDFQKGDIAEGYSVSREKKESFPLTVTSAQKNPTAFYLCASRVSGSSYNEQFFGPGTRLTVL.

In its sample, this clone was seen once. The chain joins TRBV7-9 to TRBJ2-7, with TRBD2 as a possible D gene (6 bases). The length of the CDR3 is 14 residues. V was cut by 5 bases and J by 3 bases, with 14 bases left in between. Germline V lookup: CDR1 SEHNR, CDR2 FQNEAQ (reference sequence). CDR3 DNA sequence: TGTGCCAGCAGCCACCGGGACTGGCTCTACGAGCAGTACTTC. Its translation is CASSHRDWLYEQYF.

The chain joins TRBV7-9 to TRBJ2-3; D is possibly TRBD2 (5 bases). The germline CDR1 and CDR2 sequences are SEHNR and FQNEAQ (reference sequence). This CDR3 has 14 residues. V lost 10 bases and J 4 bases, leaving 18 bases between the germline ends. The CDR3 reads CAKASSGGADTQYF. The CDR3 DNA reads as TGTGCCAAAGCGTCCTCAGGAGGCGCAGATACGCAGTATTTT.

The rearrangement uses TRBV11-2 and TRBJ2-7; 8 nucleotides align to TRBD2. Trimming removed 4 bases from V and 4 bases from J; junction bases left unmatched: 9. This CDR3 comprises 15 residues. Per germline, CDR1 SGHAT and CDR2 FQNNGV. CDR3 in amino acids: CASSSRKRGRYEQYF. CDR3 DNA: TGTGCCAGCAGCTCTCGGAAGCGGGGGCGGTACGAGCAGTACTTC.

The V gene is TRBV5-1, the J gene TRBJ2-7, with D maybe TRBD2 (5 bases). The V end lost 2 bases, the J end lost 12 bases, and 21 bases lay between the germline ends. This CDR3 is 14 amino acids long. Germline V lookup: CDR1 SGHRS, CDR2 YFSETQ. CDR3 sequence: CASSLGLNEAVAYF. DNA of the CDR3: TGCGCCAGCAGCTTAGGGCTAAATGAAGCGGTGGCGTACTTC.